The 26 T cell receptor beta chains in this list originate from one sample, sequenced in a study of cytomegalovirus exposure and HLA in healthy donors (dated by TCRdb to the late 2010s). Libraries were made using the immunoSEQ multiplex PCR assay. For the multiplex PCR, a mixture combining 60 forward primers for TCR Vbeta segments and 13 reverse primers for TCR Jbeta segments was used. The source is immuneACCESS, and TCRdb retained only in-frame sequences with V and J called. Part of the clones is not carried over; for the studies checked, unresolved V genes explain less than half of this, and the remainder is unexplained. For this sample there are over 80,000 clones; approximately 71% appear just once. The ten largest clones take up more than 15% of the sample. The specimen was PBMCs. The receptors originated from a woman aged 18-30 years in good health and CMV-seropositive.

This clone came up a few times. The chain carries TRBV19 and TRBJ2-3, with 9 bases aligning to TRBD2. With V trimmed by 8 bases and J by 1 base, 4 bases remained unmatched. Germline V gene lookup returns CDR1 LNHDA and CDR2 SQIVND (reference sequence). CDR3 length: 14 residues. CDR3 loop: CASSSSGGTDTQYF. The CDR3 bases are TGTGCCAGTTCTTCTAGCGGGGGCACAGATACGCAGTATTTT.

The V call is TRBV7-2, the J call TRBJ2-7; 11 nucleotides align to TRBD2. The CDR3 is 15 residues long. With 5 bases clipped from V and 3 bases from J, the junction kept 6 bases outside the gene matches. Per germline, CDR1 SGHTA and CDR2 FQGNSA. The CDR3: CASSPGLAVLYEQYF. DNA of the CDR3: TGTGCCAGCAGCCCGGGACTAGCGGTACTCTACGAGCAGTACTTC. Drawing the rest from reference TRBV7-2 and TRBJ2-7, the complete variable domain is GAGVSQSPSNKVTEKGKDVELRCDPISGHTALYWYRQSLGQGLEFLIYFQGNSAPDKSGLPSDRFSAERTGGSVSTLTIQRTQQEDSAVYLCASSPGLAVLYEQYFGPGTRLTVT.

This chain connects TRBV5-4 to TRBJ1-2; weak D call: TRBD1 (5 bases). This CDR3 has 14 residues. Trimming stripped 5 bases from V and 4 bases from J, with 15 bases between. The germline V gene encodes CDR1 SGHNT and CDR2 YYREEE (reference sequence). The CDR3 coding sequence is TGTGCCAGCAGGGGTGGGGCAGGCAGCTATGGCTACACCTTC. It encodes CASRGGAGSYGYTF. The complete variable domain, with remaining parts taken from reference TRBV5-4 and TRBJ1-2, reads ETGVTQSPTHLIKTRGQQVTLRCSSQSGHNTVSWYQQALGQGPQFIFQYYREEENGRGNFPPRFSGLQFPNYSSELNVNALELDDSALYLCASRGGAGSYGYTFGSGTRLTVV.

The sample holds a few counts of this clone. This rearrangement joins TRBV29-1 to TRBJ2-7, with 7 bases that match TRBD1. Germline loops: CDR1 SQVTM, CDR2 ANQGSEA. The CDR3 runs 12 residues. J gave up 1 base and V 6 bases, and 3 bases lay outside the gene matches. Here the CDR3 DNA reads TGCAGCGTGCAGGGGGTTTCCTACGAGCAGTACTTC. This codes for CSVQGVSYEQYF.

V is TRBV27 and J is TRBJ2-2, with 9 bases lining up with TRBD2. The CDR3 is 15 amino acids. V gave up 3 bases and J gave up 5 bases; unmatched junction bases: 4. CDR1 is MNHEY and CDR2 is SMNVEV in the germline V gene (reference sequence). The chain's CDR3 is CASSFRLAGTGELFF. The CDR3 DNA reads TGTGCCAGCAGTTTTCGGCTAGCGGGAACCGGGGAGCTGTTTTTT.

V gene TRBV11-3 combines with J gene TRBJ2-1; TRBD1 matches at 8 bases. The V gene's germline CDR1 is SGHNT and CDR2 YENEEA. CDR3 length: 11 residues. The V and J ends lost 8 bases and 6 bases, in that order; junction bases with no gene match: 0. The CDR3 here is CASGTGNEQFF. The CDR3 DNA is TGTGCCAGCGGGACAGGCAATGAGCAGTTCTTC.

The genes are TRBV29-1 and TRBJ2-2; TRBD2 matches 7 bases. CDR3 length equals 14 residues. Germline V gene data show CDR1 as SQVTM and CDR2 as ANQGSEA. This chain's CDR3 is CTRGEISNTGELFF. The CDR3 nucleotides are TGCACCCGGGGGGAGATCTCGAACACCGGGGAGCTGTTTTTT.

V is TRBV29-1 and J is TRBJ1-3, with D possibly TRBD1 on 5 matching bases. In germline, CDR1 is SQVTM, CDR2 ANQGSEA. The CDR3 covers 12 residues. Trimming removed 6 bases from V and 6 bases from J, with 12 bases in between. The CDR3: CSVQGRANTIYF. In DNA form, the CDR3 reads TGCAGCGTCCAGGGTCGGGCAAACACCATATATTTT.

V is TRBV28 and J is TRBJ1-5; the D gene is possibly TRBD1 (5 bases). The CDR3 has 16 residues. Per the germline V gene, CDR1 is MDHEN and CDR2 is SYDVKM. Trimming removed 6 bases at V and 0 bases at J, with 15 bases between. The chain's CDR3 is CASSPGGRDSNQPQHF. The CDR3 DNA follows: TGTGCCAGCAGCCCCGGGGGACGGGATAGCAATCAGCCCCAGCATTTT.

The chain employs TRBV7-6 and TRBJ2-7, with TRBD1 as a possible D gene (5 bases). This CDR3 has 12 residues. V lost 5 bases, J lost 4 bases, and 9 bases lay in between. Germline assignment: CDR1 SGHVS and CDR2 FNYEAQ. The CDR3 nucleotides are TGTGCCAGCAGCATGGGGCCTTACGAGCAGTACTTC. Residues: CASSMGPYEQYF.

This clone has just one count. The rearrangement links TRBV9 to TRBJ1-3; tentative D call: TRBD1 (5 bases). Trimming pared 6 bases from V and 8 bases from J, leaving 18 bases between. Germline CDR1 reads SGDLS; CDR2 reads YYNGEE. The CDR3 has 14 residues. The CDR3 reads CASTGGQGTDTIYF. The DNA for the CDR3 is TGTGCCAGCACGGGTGGGCAGGGAACAGACACCATATATTTT.

The CDR3 DNA reads as TGTGCCAGCAGTTACACCCTAGGCAGCAACACCATATATTTT. Residues: CASSYTLGSNTIYF. V gene TRBV6-6 combines with J gene TRBJ1-3; D ambiguous. The CDR3 runs to 14 residues. Germline V gives CDR1 MNHNY, CDR2 SVGAGI (reference sequence). V was trimmed by 2 bases and J by 7 bases, leaving 12 bases between them.

V is TRBV19 and J is TRBJ1-4; no reliable D call. Trimming took off 6 bases at V and 8 bases at J, with 16 bases between the two ends. CDR1 LNHDA and CDR2 SQIVND come from the germline V gene (reference sequence). The CDR3 runs 14 residues. Written as DNA, the CDR3 is TGTGCCAGTAGAAAAGACCCTCGCGGGGAAAAACTGTTTTTT. Its translation: CASRKDPRGEKLFF.

This chain joins TRBV6-6 and TRBJ2-5, with 9 bases fitting TRBD1. With V trimmed by 5 bases and J by 4 bases, 8 bases remained unmatched. Looked up from germline, CDR1 is MNHNY and CDR2 is SVGAGI (reference sequence). The CDR3 spans 15 residues. The CDR3 here is CASSSIPGQGETQYF. The CDR3, as DNA: TGTGCCAGCAGTAGTATCCCGGGACAGGGAGAGACCCAGTACTTC.

The chain is built from TRBV6-5 and TRBJ2-3, with 9 bases identical to TRBD2. J was trimmed by 3 bases and V by 4 bases; bases with no gene match: 8. This CDR3 has 16 amino acids. Germline V gene data show CDR1 as MNHEY and CDR2 as SVGAGI. CDR3 sequence (DNA): TGTGCCAGCAGTTCCGCGGGAGGGTTGGGGACAGATACGCAGTATTTT. It encodes CASSSAGGLGTDTQYF.

Only one count was recorded for this clone. This CDR3 is CASRTDSSGNTIYF. In nucleotides, the CDR3 is TGTGCCAGCAGAACCGACAGCTCTGGAAACACCATATATTTT. This chain joins TRBV7-3 and TRBJ1-3, with D perhaps TRBD1 (5 bases). Trimming shortened V by 6 bases and J by 0 bases, and 9 bases separated the two germline ends. The CDR3 length is 14 residues. The V gene's germline CDR1 is SGHTA and CDR2 FQGTGA. Based on the CDR3 plus reference TRBV7-3 and TRBJ1-3, the full variable domain is GAGVSQTPSNKVTEKGKYVELRCDPISGHTALYWYRQSLGQGPEFLIYFQGTGAADDSGLPNDRFFAVRPEGSVSTLKIQRTERGDSAVYLCASRTDSSGNTIYFGEGSWLTVV.

This clone was picked up a small number of times. The chain uses TRBV5-1 and TRBJ2-5, with TRBD2 matching over 8 bases. This CDR3 region has 17 residues. After removal of 3 bases from V and 0 bases from J, the junction contained 10 bases not matched to a gene. Germline loops: CDR1 SGHRS, CDR2 YFSETQ. The CDR3 loop is CASSSLAAGGNQETQYF. The CDR3 nucleotides read TGCGCCAGCAGCTCCCTCGCCGCGGGGGGAAACCAAGAGACCCAGTACTTC. The entire variable domain, with the rest obtained from reference TRBV5-1 and TRBJ2-5, is as follows: KAGVTQTPRYLIKTRGQQVTLSCSPISGHRSVSWYQQTPGQGLQFLFEYFSETQRNKGNFPGRFSGRQFSNSRSEMNVSTLELGDSALYLCASSSLAAGGNQETQYFGPGTRLLVL.

The chain has TRBV6-1 and TRBJ2-3; tentatively, D is TRBD1 (6 bases). V lost 3 bases to trimming and J lost 3 bases, with 13 bases between them. Germline CDR1 MNHNS, CDR2 SASEGT. The CDR3 is 15 residues long. The CDR3 DNA reads TGTGCCAGCAGTGACCCAGGGGCCCTTACAGATACGCAGTATTTT. Its protein is CASSDPGALTDTQYF.

The gene calls are TRBV28 and TRBJ2-5, with D uncertain. Germline V gene lookup returns CDR1 MDHEN and CDR2 SYDVKM. The V end was cut by 2 bases, the J end by 11 bases, with 9 bases between. This CDR3 comprises 11 residues. The CDR3 reads CASSLNYAQYF. The CDR3 nucleotides are TGTGCCAGCAGTTTAAACTACGCGCAGTACTTC. The full variable domain, rest sourced from reference TRBV28 and TRBJ2-5, is DVKVTQSSRYLVKRTGEKVFLECVQDMDHENMFWYRQDPGLGLRLIYFSYDVKMKEKGDIPEGYSVSREKKERFSLILESASTNQTSMYLCASSLNYAQYFGPGTRLLVL.

The chain couples TRBV6-6 to TRBJ2-2; 8 positions agree with TRBD2. Germline V gene lookup returns CDR1 MNHNY and CDR2 SVGAGI (reference sequence). CDR3 size: 16 residues. J was trimmed by 3 bases and V by 2 bases; bases with no gene match: 5. The CDR3 reads CASSYGRGADTGELFF. CDR3 DNA: TGTGCCAGCAGTTACGGGCGGGGGGCCGACACCGGGGAGCTGTTTTTT.

Only one count was recorded for this clone. The gene calls are TRBV27 and TRBJ2-3; D uncertain. CDR1 MNHEY and CDR2 SMNVEV come from the germline V gene (reference sequence). Deletions cut 1 base from V and 4 bases from J, with 9 bases between. The CDR3 spans 14 residues. In nucleotides, the CDR3 is TGTGCCAGCAGTTTATGGTCGGGTTCAGATACGCAGTATTTT. Its translation: CASSLWSGSDTQYF.

The CDR3 DNA sequence: TGTGCCAGCAGCCTACTCAACAGGCACACTGAAGCTTTCTTT. It yields the protein CASSLLNRHTEAFF. The V and J genes are TRBV21-1 and TRBJ1-1; TRBD1 is taken as the D call from the table, unchecked against the DNA. TRBV21-1 is a listed pseudogene. The length of the CDR3 is 14 residues.

This sequence joins TRBV11-2 and TRBJ2-7; 8 bases fit TRBD2. Germline assignment: CDR1 SGHAT and CDR2 FQNNGV. The V and J ends lost 0 bases and 5 bases, in that order; junction bases with no gene match: 6. This CDR3 spans 15 amino acids. Written as DNA, the CDR3 is TGTGCCAGCAGCTTAGAAGCGGGACTAGGTAACGAGCAGTACTTC. Translating gives CASSLEAGLGNEQYF.

J is TRBJ2-2 and V is TRBV6-5; D is ambiguous. The CDR3 consists of 13 residues. Germline lookup yields CDR1 MNHEY and CDR2 SVGAGI. Trimming removed 4 bases at V and 5 bases at J, with 8 bases between. CDR3 sequence: CASSFLTTGELFF. The CDR3 coding sequence is TGTGCCAGCAGTTTCCTTACTACCGGGGAGCTGTTTTTT.

The chain has TRBV7-8 and TRBJ1-2, with a weak D call TRBD1 (5 bases). Trimming cost V 5 bases and J 4 bases, with 17 bases left between them. CDR3 length: 15 residues. Germline V gives CDR1 SGHVS, CDR2 FQNEAQ. CDR3 amino acids: CASSPGQQILYGYTF. CDR3 in DNA: TGTGCCAGCAGCCCAGGGCAGCAAATTCTCTATGGCTACACCTTC.

The rearrangement links TRBV5-6 to TRBJ1-2; possible D gene TRBD1, 5 bases. Per germline, CDR1 SGHDT and CDR2 YYEEEE. V lost 2 bases and J 4 bases, leaving 18 bases between the germline ends. The CDR3 is 16 residues long. CDR3: CASSLFGSGDGYGYTF. CDR3 coding DNA: TGTGCCAGCAGCTTATTTGGTTCGGGGGATGGCTATGGCTACACCTTC.